This note documents a single T cell receptor (beta chain) sequence. The target antigen is unknown. This specimen belongs to a study of T cell responses to AZD1222 COVID-19 vaccine. Germline lookup yields CDR1 SGDLS and CDR2 YYNGEE. CDR3 size: 15 residues. Germline trimming cut 7 bases from V and 8 bases from J; bases unmatched to any gene: 8. Study results and caveats: Repertoires in all cases were sampled only once the peak T cell response had passed.

Repertoires were generated with immunoSEQ multiplex PCR, while TCRdb's copy carries only in-frame clones and drops some. The table shows around 110,000 clones, with about 86% occurring only once. The sequences come from peripheral blood, collected on day 0 of AZD1222 vaccination. The chain uses TRBV9 and TRBJ2-1; 14 nucleotides agree with TRBD2. The TCR sequence derives from an adult in good health. The CDR3 reads CASSGLAGAGDEQFF. CDR3 nucleotides: TGTGCCAGCTCGGGACTAGCGGGAGCTGGTGATGAGCAGTTCTTC.